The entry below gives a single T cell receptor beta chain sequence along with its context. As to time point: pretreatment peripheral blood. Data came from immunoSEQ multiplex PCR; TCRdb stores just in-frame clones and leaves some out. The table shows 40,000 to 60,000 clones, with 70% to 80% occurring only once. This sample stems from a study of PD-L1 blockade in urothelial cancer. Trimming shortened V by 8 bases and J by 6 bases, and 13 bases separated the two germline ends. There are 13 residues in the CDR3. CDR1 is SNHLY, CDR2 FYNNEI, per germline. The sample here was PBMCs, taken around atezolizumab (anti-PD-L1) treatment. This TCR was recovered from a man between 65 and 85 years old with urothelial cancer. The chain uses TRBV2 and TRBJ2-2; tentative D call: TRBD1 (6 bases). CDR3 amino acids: CASLTGGPGELFF. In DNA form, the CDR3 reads TGTGCCAGCCTAACTGGGGGCCCCGGGGAGCTGTTTTTT.